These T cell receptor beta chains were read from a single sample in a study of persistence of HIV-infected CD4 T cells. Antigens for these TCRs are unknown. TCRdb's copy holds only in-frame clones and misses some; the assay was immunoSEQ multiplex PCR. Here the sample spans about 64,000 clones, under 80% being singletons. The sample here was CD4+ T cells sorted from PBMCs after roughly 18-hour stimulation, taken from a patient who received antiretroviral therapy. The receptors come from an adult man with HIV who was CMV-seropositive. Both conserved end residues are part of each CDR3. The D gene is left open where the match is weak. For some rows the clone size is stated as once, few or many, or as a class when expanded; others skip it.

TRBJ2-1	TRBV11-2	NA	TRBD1	TGTGCCAGCAGCTACCGGGACAGCTACAATGAGCAGTTCTTC	CASSYRDSYNEQFF
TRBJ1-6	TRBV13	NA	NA	TGTGCCAGCAGCTTAAGGCAGGACCCTAGGTCACCCCTCCACTTT	CASSLRQDPRSPLHF
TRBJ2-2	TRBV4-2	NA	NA	TGTGCCAGCAGCCAACACCGCGAGAGCGGGGAGCTGTTTTTT	CASSQHRESGELFF
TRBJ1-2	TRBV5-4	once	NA	TGTGCCAGCAGCTTGGAGGGGCTGTATGGCTACACCTTC	CASSLEGLYGYTF
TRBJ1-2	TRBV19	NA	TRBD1	TGTGCCAGTAGCTCGACAGGGCAAGGATATGGCTACACCTTC	CASSSTGQGYGYTF
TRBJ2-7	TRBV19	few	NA	TGTGCCAGTAGAATGGACACTAGCTCCTACGAGCAGTACTTC	CASRMDTSSYEQYF
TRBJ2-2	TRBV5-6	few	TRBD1	TGTGCCAGCAGCGGGGACAGGGGGCCAAGCGGGGAGCTGTTTTTT	CASSGDRGPSGELFF
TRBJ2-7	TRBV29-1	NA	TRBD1	TGCAGCGTTGTACGACAGGGGATGAACGAGCAGTACTTC	CSVVRQGMNEQYF
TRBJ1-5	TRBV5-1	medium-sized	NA	TGCGCCAGCAGCTTGTCAGGAGGGAATCAGCCCCAGCATTTT	CASSLSGGNQPQHF
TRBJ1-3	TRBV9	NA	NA	TGTGCCAGCAGCGTAGAGGCTGTCTCTGGAAACACCATATATTTT	CASSVEAVSGNTIYF
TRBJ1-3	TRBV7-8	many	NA	TGTGCCAGCAGCTCCCCCCAGGGCGATAGGGGAGTCTCTGGAAACACCATATATTTT	CASSSPQGDRGVSGNTIYF
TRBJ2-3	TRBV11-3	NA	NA	TGTGCCAGCAGCTTAAACCAGATTGGAGATACGCAGTATTTT	CASSLNQIGDTQYF
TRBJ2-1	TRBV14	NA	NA	TGTGCCAGCAGCCAAGAGCAGAGCTCCTACAATGAGCAGTTCTTC	CASSQEQSSYNEQFF
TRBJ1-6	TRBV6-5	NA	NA	TGTGCCAGCAGCCAACCTCCAGGGTTTAGGCCCACATTT	CASSQPPGFRPTF
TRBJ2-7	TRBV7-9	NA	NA	TGTGCCAGCAGCTTAGCCACCGTAGGTCAGCCGTACTTC	CASSLATVGQPYF
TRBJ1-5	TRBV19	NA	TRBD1	TGTGCCAGTGGAATGGGGACAGGGGGCCAGCCCCAGCATTTT	CASGMGTGGQPQHF
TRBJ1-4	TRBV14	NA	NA	TGTGCCAGCAGCCAAGACGTTCAAGGGGGGTATGAAAAACTGTTTTTT	CASSQDVQGGYEKLFF
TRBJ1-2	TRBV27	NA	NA	TGTGCCAGCAGTGCGGACTATCGGTATGGCTACACCTTC	CASSADYRYGYTF
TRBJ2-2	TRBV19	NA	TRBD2	TGTGCCAGTAGCTCTGGTAGCGGGGGACCCAAGGGGGAGCTGTTTTTT	CASSSGSGGPKGELFF
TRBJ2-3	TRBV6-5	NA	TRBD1	TGTGCCAGCAGCCAGACAGGGGGTAGCACAGATACGCAGTATTTT	CASSQTGGSTDTQYF